This T cell receptor beta chain stems from a study of blood T cell repertoires in COVID-19. Overall study: Acute and convalescent COVID-19 samples came from the United States, Italy and Spain. PBMCs, B-cell-depleted T cells, or T cells were the source of the cDNA or gDNA that made up the material.

The CDR3 runs 14 residues. Deletions cut 4 bases from V and 2 bases from J, with 12 bases between. CDR1 and CDR2 (germline): LNHDA, SQIVND (reference sequence). TCRdb keeps only in-frame clones here, not all; method: immunoSEQ multiplex PCR. In the table there are about 58,000 clones, more than 80% of which are singletons. The specimen sequenced was peripheral blood. The origin of this receptor is a human donor in a cohort sampled during active COVID-19. The V gene is TRBV19, the J gene TRBJ2-7, with a tentative D call TRBD1 (7 bases). For the CDR3, the DNA is TGTGCCAGTAGTAGACAGGGAGGAACCTACGAGCAGTACTTC. Translated: CASSRQGGTYEQYF.